The 12 T cell receptor beta chains given below trace back to one sample, sequenced in a study of cytomegalovirus exposure and HLA in healthy donors. The PCR made use of 60 Vbeta and 13 Jbeta primers. Profiling relied on immunoSEQ multiplex PCR, and the TCRdb table lists in-frame clones only, not all of them. Of some 170,000 clones listed, roughly 87% are singletons. Material for sequencing was PBMCs. Source of these receptors: a woman in her 30s in good health and CMV-seronegative.

The gene calls are TRBV5-4 and TRBJ1-3; D is possibly TRBD1 (5 bases). Germline V gene sequence: CDR1 SGHNT, CDR2 YYREEE (reference sequence). V was trimmed by 0 bases and J by 6 bases, leaving 10 bases between them. This CDR3 is 14 amino acids long. CDR3 coding DNA: TGTGCCAGCAGCTTGGAACGTGGGGCAAACACCATATATTTT. It yields the protein CASSLERGANTIYF.

The chain has TRBV6-6 and TRBJ2-7; TRBD1 agrees at 8 bases. Germline trimming cut 6 bases from V and 3 bases from J; bases unmatched to any gene: 7. Germline CDR1 and CDR2: MNHNY and SVGAGI (reference sequence). The CDR3 loop spans 14 amino acids. The CDR3 nucleotides read TGTGCCAGCAGGCTGCAGGGACAGGACTACGAGCAGTACTTC. Amino acid sequence: CASRLQGQDYEQYF.

The chain links TRBV15 to TRBJ2-6; perhaps TRBD1 as D (6 bases). The V gene's germline CDR1 is LNHNV and CDR2 YYDKDF (reference sequence). The CDR3 covers 18 residues. The germline V and J ends were trimmed by 0 bases and 0 bases, with 12 bases remaining between them. Written as DNA, the CDR3 is TGTGCCACCAGCAGAGATAGGGCAGGGGTCTCTGGGGCCAACGTCCTGACTTTC. Translation gives CATSRDRAGVSGANVLTF.

A single count supports this clone. The chain couples TRBV19 to TRBJ1-5; TRBD1 is a possible D gene (6 bases). Germline CDR1 LNHDA, CDR2 SQIVND (reference sequence). The CDR3 extends over 15 amino acids. V was shortened by 3 bases and J by 3 bases, with 12 bases between the two germline ends. CDR3 sequence (DNA): TGTGCCAGTAGTATGTCGGGACAAGACAATCAGCCCCAGCATTTT. This sequence encodes CASSMSGQDNQPQHF.

This chain joins TRBV5-1 and TRBJ1-1, with D uncertain. The V end was cut by 1 base, the J end by 7 bases, with 11 bases between. The CDR3 runs 13 residues. Germline values: CDR1 SGHRS, CDR2 YFSETQ. CDR3 bases: TGCGCCAGCAGCTTGAAACGGGAGCATGAAGCTTTCTTT. Its protein is CASSLKREHEAFF.

The CDR3 DNA follows: TGTGCCAGTAGTCCCGACAGGGCAAATCAGCCCCAGCATTTT. It is translated as CASSPDRANQPQHF. The gene calls are TRBV19 and TRBJ1-5; 7 nucleotides agree with TRBD1. The germline V gene has CDR1 LNHDA and CDR2 SQIVND (reference sequence). The CDR3 sequence is 14 residues long. V was pared by 5 bases and J by 4 bases, with 5 bases of the junction left unmatched.

The J gene is TRBJ2-7, the V gene TRBV7-2, with 10 bases lining up with TRBD1. Germline trimming cut 5 bases from V and 6 bases from J; bases unmatched to any gene: 10. Germline CDR1 is SGHTA and CDR2 is FQGNSA. The CDR3 sequence is 15 residues long. This CDR3 is CASSPTLGQGREQYF. CDR3 nucleotide sequence: TGTGCCAGCAGCCCAACTCTGGGACAGGGGCGCGAGCAGTACTTC.

The chain joins TRBV5-6 to TRBJ2-1, with 9 bases that match TRBD2. The CDR3 runs 15 residues. J was trimmed by 7 bases and V by 0 bases; bases with no gene match: 5. The germline V gene encodes CDR1 SGHDT and CDR2 YYEEEE. The CDR3 DNA sequence: TGTGCCAGCAGCTTGGGCGGGGGGGCCGGGAATGAGCAGTTCTTC. Protein sequence: CASSLGGGAGNEQFF.

The gene calls are TRBV6-4 and TRBJ2-5; weak D call: TRBD1 (5 bases). CDR1 and CDR2 from the germline V gene are MRHNA and SNTAGT. The CDR3 extends over 13 amino acids. V lost 4 bases to trimming and J lost 7 bases, with 13 bases between them. In DNA form, the CDR3 reads TGTGCCAGCAGTGTGGGCAGGGTCGGGACCCAGTACTTC. This translates into CASSVGRVGTQYF.

CDR3 in amino acids: CATREGEANEQFF. CDR3 coding DNA: TGTGCTACAAGAGAGGGAGAGGCCAATGAGCAGTTCTTC. The chain has TRBV10-3 and TRBJ2-1; maybe TRBD2 (5 bases). CDR1 ENHRY and CDR2 SYGVKD come from the germline V gene. This CDR3 is 13 amino acids long.

The rearrangement uses TRBV11-3 and TRBJ2-2; 9 bases match TRBD1. Germline V gives CDR1 SGHNT, CDR2 YENEEA. Trimming removed 4 bases from V and 3 bases from J; junction bases left unmatched: 3. The CDR3 has 15 residues. The CDR3 DNA reads as TGTGCCAGCAGCTGGGACAGGGAGTACACCGGGGAGCTGTTTTTT. It codes for CASSWDREYTGELFF.

This chain uses TRBV6-5 with TRBJ1-2, with 8 bases aligning to TRBD1. Trimming took 7 bases from V and 4 from J; bases not matched to a gene: 8. Germline CDR1 is MNHEY and CDR2 is SVGAGI. The CDR3 has 14 residues. The CDR3 loop is CASNRLGTGYGYTF. The DNA for the CDR3 is TGTGCCAGCAACCGACTCGGGACAGGCTATGGCTACACCTTC.